This passage covers 14 T cell receptor beta chains from one sample sequenced in a study of T cell responses to AZD1222 COVID-19 vaccine. The assay was immunoSEQ multiplex PCR, and TCRdb's table has in-frame clones only and misses some. The sample yields some 130,000 clones, just over 85% seen once. The sample consisted of peripheral blood, taken on day 0 of AZD1222 vaccination. Receptors originate from an adult in good health.

The rearrangement joins TRBV5-6 to TRBJ1-3; D ambiguous. Germline CDR1 and CDR2: SGHDT and YYEEEE. The CDR3 loop spans 15 amino acids. V dropped 0 bases and J dropped 0 bases, with 7 bases sitting between them. The CDR3 bases are TGTGCCAGCAGCTTGGAACCAAGCTCTGGAAACACCATATATTTT. Translating it yields CASSLEPSSGNTIYF.

This clone was counted between two and nine times. In DNA, the CDR3 is TGTGCCAGCAGCTTTGACAGGAACACTGAAGCTTTCTTT. This gives the protein CASSFDRNTEAFF. This chain joins TRBV11-2 and TRBJ1-1; a weak D match, TRBD1 (5 bases). This CDR3 is 13 amino acids long. V lost 3 bases, J lost 1 base, and 6 bases lay in between. The V gene's germline CDR1 is SGHAT and CDR2 FQNNGV. Full variable domain (rest looked up from reference TRBV11-2 and TRBJ1-1): EAGVAQSPRYKIIEKRQSVAFWCNPISGHATLYWYQQILGQGPKLLIQFQNNGVVDDSQLPKDRFSAERLKGVDSTLKIQPAKLEDSAVYLCASSFDRNTEAFFGQGTRLTVV.

This clone has just a few counts. V is TRBV7-2 and J is TRBJ2-2; D gene ambiguous. Germline V CDR1 and CDR2: SGHTA, FQGNSA. This CDR3 region has 15 residues. Trimming took 3 bases from V and 0 from J, leaving 8 bases between them. The CDR3 nucleotides are TGTGCCAGCAGCTTCTATAGGTCGAACACCGGGGAGCTGTTTTTT. It translates to CASSFYRSNTGELFF. Supplemented by reference TRBV7-2 and TRBJ2-2, the full variable domain reads GAGVSQSPSNKVTEKGKDVELRCDPISGHTALYWYRQSLGQGLEFLIYFQGNSAPDKSGLPSDRFSAERTGGSVSTLTIQRTQQEDSAVYLCASSFYRSNTGELFFGEGSRLTVL.

This rearrangement joins TRBV18 to TRBJ2-7, with 7 nucleotides matching TRBD2. The germline gives CDR1 KGHSH, CDR2 LQKENI. There are 15 residues in the CDR3. J gave up 5 bases and V 2 bases, and 9 bases lay outside the gene matches. Here the CDR3 reads CASSPSRGSGNEQYF. CDR3 coding DNA: TGTGCCAGCTCACCAAGTCGGGGGAGCGGGAACGAGCAGTACTTC.

J is TRBJ1-6 and V is TRBV7-9; no clear D. CDR1 is SEHNR and CDR2 is FQNEAQ in the germline V gene (reference sequence). The germline V and J ends were trimmed by 5 bases and 3 bases, with 11 bases remaining between them. There are 15 residues in the CDR3. CDR3 loop: CASSPQLLYNSPLHF. CDR3 DNA: TGTGCCAGCAGCCCCCAGCTACTCTATAATTCACCCCTCCACTTT.

The rearrangement links TRBV27 to TRBJ2-7; 7 nucleotides line up with TRBD2. Germline V CDR1 and CDR2: MNHEY, SMNVEV (reference sequence). The CDR3 runs 14 residues. J lost 5 bases, V lost 3 bases, and 7 bases had no gene match. The CDR3 DNA reads TGTGCCAGCAGTTTCAGTGGGGAGGGCCACGAGCAGTACTTC. This gives the protein CASSFSGEGHEQYF.

The chain combines TRBV6-5 with TRBJ2-4; a possible D gene is TRBD1 (6 bases). The germline CDR1 and CDR2 sequences are MNHEY and SVGAGI. Trimming removed 10 bases at V and 0 bases at J, with 10 bases between. The length of the CDR3 is 13 residues. The CDR3 protein is CATRGLAKNIQYF. The CDR3 coding sequence is TGTGCCACCAGGGGTCTAGCCAAAAACATTCAGTACTTC.

This chain links TRBV6-5 with TRBJ2-7; D is ambiguous. CDR3 length: 13 amino acids. V dropped 4 bases and J dropped 5 bases, with 12 bases sitting between them. Germline V gene lookup returns CDR1 MNHEY and CDR2 SVGAGI. CDR3 loop: CASSSPLRDEQYF. The CDR3 DNA reads as TGTGCCAGCAGTTCCCCTTTAAGGGACGAGCAGTACTTC.

The V and J genes are TRBV7-2 and TRBJ2-7; 7 bases align to TRBD2. Germline V gene sequence: CDR1 SGHTA, CDR2 FQGNSA. This CDR3 is 13 amino acids long. The V segment lost 5 bases and the J segment 0 bases; nucleotides outside the gene matches: 1. The CDR3 DNA follows: TGTGCCAGCAGCGGGAGGGCCTCCTACGAGCAGTACTTC. Protein: CASSGRASYEQYF.

The V call is TRBV5-1, the J call TRBJ2-5; D assignment may be TRBD1 or TRBD2 (5 bases each). Germline V gene data show CDR1 as SGHRS and CDR2 as YFSETQ. V was trimmed by 5 bases and J by 3 bases, leaving 11 bases between them. The CDR3 sequence is 13 residues long. The CDR3 protein is CASRRGVEETQYF. For the CDR3, the DNA is TGCGCCAGCAGGCGAGGGGTGGAAGAGACCCAGTACTTC.

The V gene is TRBV28, the J gene TRBJ2-7; D remains unclear. Germline V CDR1 and CDR2: MDHEN, SYDVKM. This CDR3 is built from 12 residues. The germline V and J ends were trimmed by 6 bases and 3 bases, with 9 bases remaining between them. The CDR3 spells CASRGPYYEQYF. The CDR3 region has the DNA TGTGCCAGCAGAGGTCCTTACTACGAGCAGTACTTC.

The chain combines TRBV6-1 with TRBJ1-5; D uncertain. The CDR3 is 17 amino acids. Germline V gene data show CDR1 as MNHNS and CDR2 as SASEGT. V was clipped by 4 bases and J by 1 base, with 17 bases between them. Here the CDR3 reads CASSANFGKGSNQPQHF. Here the CDR3 DNA reads TGTGCCAGCAGTGCAAACTTTGGGAAGGGAAGCAATCAGCCCCAGCATTTT.

This chain joins TRBV18 and TRBJ2-2; D possibly matches TRBD1 or TRBD2 (5 bases each). Germline values: CDR1 KGHSH, CDR2 LQKENI. Trimming shortened V by 3 bases and J by 2 bases, and 10 bases separated the two germline ends. This CDR3 spans 15 amino acids. CDR3: CASSPNGANTGELFF. CDR3 DNA: TGTGCCAGCTCACCGAACGGGGCAAACACCGGGGAGCTGTTTTTT.

This clone appeared a few times. The genes are TRBV14 and TRBJ1-6, with 9 bases aligning to TRBD1. J lost 8 bases, V lost 5 bases, and 4 bases had no gene match. Germline lookup yields CDR1 SGHDN and CDR2 FVKESK. The CDR3 has 14 residues. This CDR3 is CASSAGTGYSPLHF. CDR3 nucleotide sequence: TGTGCCAGCAGCGCCGGGACAGGGTATTCACCCCTCCACTTT. The whole variable domain, remainder taken from reference TRBV14 and TRBJ1-6, is EAGVTQFPSHSVIEKGQTVTLRCDPISGHDNLYWYRRVMGKEIKFLLHFVKESKQDESGMPNNRFLAERTGGTYSTLKVQPAELEDSGVYFCASSAGTGYSPLHFGNGTRLTVT.